One sample yielded the 9 T cell receptor beta chains listed below, sequenced in a study of T cells in Graves' hyperthyroidism and ophthalmopathy (dated by TCRdb to about 2019). The library was generated by multiplex PCR. Instrument used: Illumina HiSeq 2000. The TCR beta CDR3 regions were amplified from the RNA transcripts. The first round of RT-PCR for the TCR CDR3 was performed with the HTBI primer set and the Qiagen OneStep RT-PCR kit. Starting from the raw public reads, TCRdb applied fastp trimming at Q25, assembled clones with MiXCR and retained in-frame beta chains. Each entry is one CDR3 protein sequence, shown with its most common DNA and genes. Present in this sample are fewer than 750,000 distinct CDR3 sequences, approximately 15% of which were seen just once. 9.5% to 15% of the sample is held by the ten biggest clonotypes. The sample comprised blood. These receptors all come from a woman aged 45-60 years with Graves' ophthalmopathy.

A few counts support this clonotype. A much more abundant neighbour one base away suggests this may be a read error. This chain uses TRBV20-1 with TRBJ2-7; 11 bases are shared with TRBD2. This CDR3 has 13 amino acids. Germline V gene data show CDR1 as DFQATT and CDR2 as SNEGSKA (reference sequence). In DNA, the CDR3 is TGCAGTGCTGTGACTAGCGGGACCTACGGGCAGTACTTC. It encodes CSAVTSGTYGQYF.

The table lists this clonotype with many counts. The gene calls are TRBV11-2 and TRBJ2-7; 10 bases agree with TRBD1. CDR3 length equals 15 residues. With V trimmed by 5 bases and J by 7 bases, 11 bases remained unmatched. CDR1 is SGHAT and CDR2 is FQNNGV in the germline V gene. Here the CDR3 DNA reads TGTGCCAGCAGCCCCTTAAGGACAGGGGGTTTTGAGCAGTACTTC. Translation: CASSPLRTGGFEQYF. The full variable domain, in which reference TRBV11-2 and TRBJ2-7 provide the parts outside the CDR3, is EAGVAQSPRYKIIEKRQSVAFWCNPISGHATLYWYQQILGQGPKLLIQFQNNGVVDDSQLPKDRFSAERLKGVDSTLKIQPAKLEDSAVYLCASSPLRTGGFEQYFGPGTRLTVT.

This clonotype was detected ten times or more. The J gene is TRBJ2-7, the V gene TRBV7-2, with unresolved D. Germline CDR1 is SGHTA and CDR2 is FQGNSA. The ends were cut back, 0 bases at V and 2 bases at J, with 2 bases in the middle. The CDR3 loop spans 12 amino acids. CDR3 in amino acids: CASSLAPYEQYF. In nucleotides, the CDR3 is TGTGCCAGCAGCTTAGCGCCCTACGAGCAGTACTTC.

The table lists this clonotype with many counts. V is TRBV2 and J is TRBJ2-7; TRBD2 matches 8 bases. Per the germline V gene, CDR1 is SNHLY and CDR2 is FYNNEI. The V gene end was trimmed by 7 bases and the J gene end by 6 bases; junction bases not matched to a gene: 8. The CDR3 spans 13 residues. This chain's CDR3 is CASTTTSEREQYF. The DNA of the CDR3 is TGTGCCAGCACTACGACTAGCGAGCGCGAGCAGTACTTC.

This clonotype was seen more than once but under ten times. CDR3: CASRRLAGDVGELFF. CDR3 DNA sequence: TGTGCCAGCAGACGTCTAGCGGGAGATGTCGGGGAGCTGTTTTTT. The chain employs TRBV2 and TRBJ2-2, with 10 nucleotides matching TRBD2. CDR1 and CDR2 from the germline V gene are SNHLY and FYNNEI. V trimming: 6 bases; J trimming: 7 bases; junction bases outside the gene matches: 8. The length of the CDR3 is 15 residues.

The chain has TRBV7-9 and TRBJ1-3; possibly TRBD1 for D (6 bases). V was clipped by 3 bases and J by 0 bases, with 12 bases between them. The CDR3 contains 16 residues. Germline V gives CDR1 SEHNR, CDR2 FQNEAQ (reference sequence). This chain's CDR3 is CASSFGTTISGNTIYF. The CDR3 bases are TGTGCCAGCAGCTTCGGGACAACGATCTCTGGAAACACCATATATTTT.

This clonotype was counted at least ten times. The chain combines TRBV20-1 with TRBJ1-1, with 10 positions matching TRBD1. V was clipped by 3 bases and J by 4 bases; unmatched bases: 5. The CDR3 is 14 amino acids. Germline values: CDR1 DFQATT, CDR2 SNEGSKA (reference sequence). The CDR3 protein is CSASTGQGTTEAFF. The CDR3 region has the DNA TGCAGTGCTAGCACGGGACAGGGGACCACTGAAGCTTTCTTT.

The rearrangement joins TRBV24-1 to TRBJ1-4, with TRBD1 as a possible D gene (6 bases). V dropped 3 bases and J dropped 8 bases, with 15 bases sitting between them. Germline loops: CDR1 KGHDR, CDR2 SFDVKD. The CDR3 consists of 15 residues. The CDR3 protein is CATSDPRTDGEKLFF. CDR3 nucleotides: TGTGCCACCAGTGATCCCAGGACAGACGGCGAAAAACTGTTTTTT.

This clonotype was observed at least ten times. The rearrangement uses TRBV18 and TRBJ1-5, with a weak D call TRBD1 (6 bases). In germline, CDR1 is KGHSH, CDR2 LQKENI. The CDR3 sequence is 14 residues long. Trimming pared 3 bases from V and 2 bases from J, leaving 8 bases between. The CDR3 DNA reads TGTGCCAGCTCACCGTCAGGGGGCAATCAGCCCCAGCATTTT. It is translated as CASSPSGGNQPQHF.